This T cell receptor (beta chain) originates from a study of spatial heterogeneity in lung cancer. Study results and caveats: More often at tumor resection than at routine follow-up, ubiquitous expanded tumor TCRs were detected in the blood.

About this clonotype: Antigen unknown.

As to time point: sample taken at primary tumor resection. Unsorted tumor, nontumor lung tissue or cryopreserved PBMC supplied the whole RNA. The V gene's germline CDR1 is MGHDK and CDR2 SYGVNS. This CDR3 spans 14 amino acids. V was cut by 6 bases and J by 1 base, with 12 bases left in between. The library protocol tagged each TCR cDNA with a unique molecular identifier. A single record per CDR3 protein comes from TCRdb applying MiXCR to the 5' RACE reads. The repertoire has tens of thousands of distinct CDR3 sequences, roughly 15% of them found once; the top ten carry 6.5% to 8.5%. The TCR comes from a male donor with early-stage non-small cell lung cancer. Material: PBMCs, obtained at surgery. The chain combines TRBV25-1 with TRBJ1-1, with D perhaps TRBD1 (6 bases). In DNA form, the CDR3 reads TGTGCCAGCAGCCAGGGGCCTTCGAACACTGAAGCTTTCTTT. Amino acids: CASSQGPSNTEAFF.